This is a list of T cell receptor beta chains from one sample in a study of cytomegalovirus exposure and HLA in healthy donors. Sequencing used immunoSEQ multiplex PCR; TCRdb keeps in-frame clones, though not all of them. The sample yields 100,000 to 150,000 clones, over 75% seen once. Material for sequencing was PBMCs. These receptors came from a male donor in good health and CMV-seropositive. The CDR3 runs from the conserved cysteine through the conserved F or W. Each record gives: V gene, clone size, D gene, J gene, CDR3 protein, CDR3 DNA. D genes are given only for firm matches. A clone size is listed for some rows: how often the clone was seen (once, few, many), or a class if it is expanded.

V gene: TRBV6-1; clone size: few; D gene: -; J gene: TRBJ2-7; CDR3 protein: CASTTGRQQYF; CDR3 DNA: TGTGCCAGTACTACAGGGCGCCAGCAGTACTTC
V gene: TRBV10-3; clone size: -; D gene: -; J gene: TRBJ1-5; CDR3 protein: CATQAGTHQPQHF; CDR3 DNA: TGTGCCACCCAAGCGGGGACGCATCAGCCCCAGCATTTT
V gene: TRBV18; clone size: -; D gene: -; J gene: TRBJ2-6; CDR3 protein: CASSHGSHSGANGLTF; CDR3 DNA: TGTGCCAGCTCCCACGGGAGCCACTCTGGGGCCAACGGCCTGACTTTC
V gene: TRBV6-1; clone size: -; D gene: -; J gene: TRBJ1-2; CDR3 protein: CASSEREGLYGYTF; CDR3 DNA: TGTGCCAGCAGTGAAAGGGAGGGACTCTATGGCTACACCTTC
V gene: TRBV6-1; clone size: -; D gene: -; J gene: TRBJ2-7; CDR3 protein: CASSEWGPGDSYEQYF; CDR3 DNA: TGTGCCAGCAGTGAATGGGGTCCGGGAGATTCCTACGAGCAGTACTTC
V gene: TRBV28; clone size: -; D gene: -; J gene: TRBJ2-3; CDR3 protein: CASSGGGGPLGTQYF; CDR3 DNA: TGTGCCAGCAGCGGGGGTGGCGGACCGCTAGGGACGCAGTATTTT
V gene: TRBV5-4; clone size: -; D gene: TRBD2; J gene: TRBJ2-1; CDR3 protein: CASSLGLAGVNEQFF; CDR3 DNA: TGTGCCAGCAGCTTGGGGCTAGCGGGAGTCAATGAGCAGTTCTTC
V gene: TRBV11-2; clone size: -; D gene: TRBD1; J gene: TRBJ2-1; CDR3 protein: CASSFRPTGTGSHEQFF; CDR3 DNA: TGTGCCAGCAGCTTTAGGCCGACCGGGACAGGGAGTCATGAGCAGTTCTTC
V gene: TRBV4-2; clone size: -; D gene: TRBD1; J gene: TRBJ1-3; CDR3 protein: CASSQLTGSGNTIYF; CDR3 DNA: TGTGCCAGCAGTCAATTGACAGGGAGTGGAAACACCATATATTTT
V gene: TRBV14; clone size: -; D gene: -; J gene: TRBJ1-6; CDR3 protein: CASSQDQVRNSPLHF; CDR3 DNA: TGTGCCAGCAGCCAAGATCAGGTTCGAAATTCACCCCTCCACTTT
V gene: TRBV28; clone size: once; D gene: -; J gene: TRBJ2-7; CDR3 protein: CASSLPPHEQYF; CDR3 DNA: TGTGCCAGCAGTTTACCTCCCCACGAGCAGTACTTC
V gene: TRBV7-7; clone size: -; D gene: TRBD2; J gene: TRBJ2-5; CDR3 protein: CASSPRLAGAQETQYF; CDR3 DNA: TGTGCCAGCAGCCCGCGACTAGCGGGGGCTCAAGAGACCCAGTACTTC
V gene: TRBV13; clone size: -; D gene: -; J gene: TRBJ1-1; CDR3 protein: CASSMTGDTEAFF; CDR3 DNA: TGTGCCAGCAGCATGACAGGCGACACTGAAGCTTTCTTT
V gene: TRBV9; clone size: -; D gene: -; J gene: TRBJ1-2; CDR3 protein: CASSVVKTTGVNYGYTF; CDR3 DNA: TGTGCCAGCAGCGTAGTAAAAACTACGGGGGTAAACTATGGCTACACCTTC
V gene: TRBV19; clone size: -; D gene: -; J gene: TRBJ1-6; CDR3 protein: CASMAGGSSYNSPLHF; CDR3 DNA: TGTGCCAGTATGGCGGGGGGTTCGTCCTATAATTCACCCCTCCACTTT
V gene: TRBV6-5; clone size: -; D gene: -; J gene: TRBJ2-5; CDR3 protein: CASRETGQETQYF; CDR3 DNA: TGTGCCAGCAGGGAGACAGGACAAGAGACCCAGTACTTC
V gene: TRBV2; clone size: few; D gene: -; J gene: TRBJ2-5; CDR3 protein: CASSLQGGDQETQYF; CDR3 DNA: TGTGCCAGCAGTCTACAGGGTGGGGATCAAGAGACCCAGTACTTC
V gene: TRBV6-1; clone size: -; D gene: TRBD1; J gene: TRBJ1-4; CDR3 protein: CASSDPTGINEKLFF; CDR3 DNA: TGTGCCAGCAGTGACCCGACAGGGATAAATGAAAAACTGTTTTTT
V gene: TRBV9; clone size: -; D gene: TRBD1; J gene: TRBJ1-4; CDR3 protein: CASSVAWDRNEKLFF; CDR3 DNA: TGTGCCAGCAGCGTAGCTTGGGACAGGAACGAAAAACTGTTTTTT
V gene: TRBV28; clone size: -; D gene: TRBD2; J gene: TRBJ2-1; CDR3 protein: CASSFPGTSVVNEQFF; CDR3 DNA: TGTGCCAGCAGTTTCCCTGGGACTAGCGTAGTCAATGAGCAGTTCTTC
V gene: TRBV10-3; clone size: -; D gene: -; J gene: TRBJ2-4; CDR3 protein: CAISEVGEGSQYF; CDR3 DNA: TGTGCCATCAGTGAAGTGGGAGAGGGCAGTCAGTACTTC
V gene: TRBV19; clone size: -; D gene: TRBD1; J gene: TRBJ1-5; CDR3 protein: CASSSRDRANQPQHF; CDR3 DNA: TGTGCCAGTAGTTCCCGGGACAGGGCCAATCAGCCCCAGCATTTT
V gene: TRBV28; clone size: -; D gene: TRBD2; J gene: TRBJ2-1; CDR3 protein: CASSQAGAIYNEQFF; CDR3 DNA: TGTGCCAGCAGTCAAGCGGGAGCGATTTACAATGAGCAGTTCTTC
V gene: TRBV19; clone size: -; D gene: -; J gene: TRBJ2-6; CDR3 protein: CASSIARGGWISGANVLTF; CDR3 DNA: TGTGCCAGTAGTATAGCCCGCGGAGGGTGGATCTCTGGGGCCAACGTCCTGACTTTC
V gene: TRBV7-6; clone size: -; D gene: TRBD2; J gene: TRBJ2-1; CDR3 protein: CASSPWSLGTSISNEQFF; CDR3 DNA: TGTGCCAGCAGCCCTTGGTCCCTCGGGACTAGCATCTCCAATGAGCAGTTCTTC
V gene: TRBV5-6; clone size: few; D gene: -; J gene: TRBJ1-1; CDR3 protein: CASSPSSGTEAFF; CDR3 DNA: TGTGCCAGCAGCCCAAGTTCAGGCACTGAAGCTTTCTTT
V gene: TRBV27; clone size: few; D gene: -; J gene: TRBJ2-4; CDR3 protein: CASSLSRQAKNIQYF; CDR3 DNA: TGTGCCAGCAGTTTATCGAGGCAGGCCAAAAACATTCAGTACTTC
V gene: TRBV27; clone size: -; D gene: -; J gene: TRBJ2-3; CDR3 protein: CARGNRPPTTDTQYF; CDR3 DNA: TGTGCCAGGGGTAACAGGCCCCCGACCACAGATACGCAGTATTTT
V gene: TRBV19; clone size: -; D gene: -; J gene: TRBJ1-2; CDR3 protein: CASGPGVVGGYTF; CDR3 DNA: TGTGCCAGTGGCCCAGGGGTGGTAGGCGGCTACACCTTC
V gene: TRBV9; clone size: -; D gene: -; J gene: TRBJ2-1; CDR3 protein: CASSVDGQKFNEQFF; CDR3 DNA: TGTGCCAGCAGCGTAGATGGACAAAAATTCAATGAGCAGTTCTTC
V gene: TRBV5-1; clone size: -; D gene: TRBD2; J gene: TRBJ2-5; CDR3 protein: CASSPSGGAPETQYF; CDR3 DNA: TGCGCCAGCAGCCCTAGCGGGGGGGCCCCTGAGACCCAGTACTTC
V gene: TRBV18; clone size: few; D gene: -; J gene: TRBJ1-2; CDR3 protein: CASSPSGSYGYTF; CDR3 DNA: TGTGCCAGCTCACCATCCGGGTCCTATGGCTACACCTTC
V gene: TRBV4-1; clone size: few; D gene: -; J gene: TRBJ2-3; CDR3 protein: CASSQDRGGGTDTQYF; CDR3 DNA: TGCGCCAGCAGCCAAGATCGGGGCGGGGGCACAGATACGCAGTATTTT
V gene: TRBV5-6; clone size: few; D gene: -; J gene: TRBJ1-6; CDR3 protein: CASSPTWGRLSRSPLHF; CDR3 DNA: TGTGCCAGCAGCCCCACCTGGGGCAGACTTTCTAGGTCACCCCTCCACTTT
V gene: TRBV7-9; clone size: -; D gene: -; J gene: TRBJ1-2; CDR3 protein: CASTRGSYGYTF; CDR3 DNA: TGTGCCAGCACTCGGGGTTCCTATGGCTACACCTTC
V gene: TRBV9; clone size: -; D gene: TRBD1; J gene: TRBJ2-5; CDR3 protein: CASSGRTGGTETQYF; CDR3 DNA: TGTGCCAGCAGCGGCAGGACAGGGGGCACGGAGACCCAGTACTTC
V gene: TRBV28; clone size: few; D gene: TRBD1; J gene: TRBJ1-3; CDR3 protein: CASSLTGVYSGNTIYF; CDR3 DNA: TGTGCCAGCAGTTTAACAGGGGTCTACTCTGGAAACACCATATATTTT
V gene: TRBV6-5; clone size: once; D gene: -; J gene: TRBJ2-7; CDR3 protein: CASSYSDRYEQYF; CDR3 DNA: TGTGCCAGCAGTTACTCAGACAGGTACGAGCAGTACTTC
V gene: TRBV30; clone size: -; D gene: TRBD1; J gene: TRBJ1-4; CDR3 protein: CAWSPGQATTNEKLFF; CDR3 DNA: TGTGCCTGGAGTCCGGGACAGGCTACAACTAATGAAAAACTGTTTTTT
V gene: TRBV28; clone size: -; D gene: -; J gene: TRBJ1-3; CDR3 protein: CASSPYNSGRNTIYF; CDR3 DNA: TGTGCCAGCAGTCCTTACAACAGCGGCCGAAACACCATATATTTT
V gene: TRBV7-9; clone size: -; D gene: -; J gene: TRBJ2-3; CDR3 protein: CASSPVSLDTQYF; CDR3 DNA: TGTGCCAGCAGCCCCGTCTCTTTGGATACGCAGTATTTT
V gene: TRBV11-2; clone size: once; D gene: -; J gene: TRBJ2-3; CDR3 protein: CASSSTRYTDTQYF; CDR3 DNA: TGTGCCAGCAGCTCGACTAGATACACAGATACGCAGTATTTT
V gene: TRBV19; clone size: -; D gene: TRBD1; J gene: TRBJ2-7; CDR3 protein: CASRPGQNYEQYF; CDR3 DNA: TGTGCCAGTAGACCGGGACAGAACTACGAGCAGTACTTC
V gene: TRBV28; clone size: -; D gene: -; J gene: TRBJ2-7; CDR3 protein: CASKKGDYEQYF; CDR3 DNA: TGTGCCAGCAAGAAAGGGGATTACGAGCAGTACTTC
V gene: TRBV28; clone size: -; D gene: -; J gene: TRBJ1-5; CDR3 protein: CASTLDRYQPQHF; CDR3 DNA: TGTGCCAGCACCCTGGACAGATATCAGCCCCAGCATTTT
V gene: TRBV4-1; clone size: -; D gene: TRBD2; J gene: TRBJ2-1; CDR3 protein: CASSQPTSGGAFEQFF; CDR3 DNA: TGCGCCAGCAGCCAGCCTACTAGCGGGGGGGCGTTTGAGCAGTTCTTC
V gene: TRBV21-1; clone size: -; D gene: -; J gene: TRBJ2-4; CDR3 protein: CASSKAYGNKNIQYF; CDR3 DNA: TGTGCCAGCAGCAAAGCTTACGGGAACAAAAACATTCAGTACTTC
V gene: TRBV21-1; clone size: -; D gene: -; J gene: TRBJ1-1; CDR3 protein: CASMGGWQGGHSDTEAFF; CDR3 DNA: TGTGCCAGTATGGGAGGATGGCAGGGAGGACATAGTGACACTGAAGCTTTCTTT
V gene: TRBV2; clone size: -; D gene: -; J gene: TRBJ1-2; CDR3 protein: CASSEAQAGYGYTF; CDR3 DNA: TGTGCCAGCAGTGAAGCACAGGCTGGCTATGGCTACACCTTC
V gene: TRBV6-4; clone size: few; D gene: -; J gene: TRBJ1-2; CDR3 protein: CASRSTALGGGYTF; CDR3 DNA: TGTGCCAGCAGATCGACAGCCCTGGGCGGTGGCTACACCTTC
V gene: TRBV19; clone size: -; D gene: TRBD1; J gene: TRBJ1-1; CDR3 protein: CASRPLDRESTEAFF; CDR3 DNA: TGTGCCAGTAGACCACTGGACAGGGAAAGCACTGAAGCTTTCTTT